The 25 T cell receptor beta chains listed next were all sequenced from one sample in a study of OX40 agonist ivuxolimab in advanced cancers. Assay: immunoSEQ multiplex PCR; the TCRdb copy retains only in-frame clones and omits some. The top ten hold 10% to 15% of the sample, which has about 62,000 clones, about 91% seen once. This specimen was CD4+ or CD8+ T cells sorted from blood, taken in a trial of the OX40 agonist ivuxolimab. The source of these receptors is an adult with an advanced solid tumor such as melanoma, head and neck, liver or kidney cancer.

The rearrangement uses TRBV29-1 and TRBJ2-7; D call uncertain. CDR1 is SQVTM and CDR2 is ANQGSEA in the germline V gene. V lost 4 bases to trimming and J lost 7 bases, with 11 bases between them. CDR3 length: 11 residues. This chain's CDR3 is CSVGPGSEQYF. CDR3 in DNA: TGCAGCGTTGGCCCCGGCTCTGAGCAGTACTTC.

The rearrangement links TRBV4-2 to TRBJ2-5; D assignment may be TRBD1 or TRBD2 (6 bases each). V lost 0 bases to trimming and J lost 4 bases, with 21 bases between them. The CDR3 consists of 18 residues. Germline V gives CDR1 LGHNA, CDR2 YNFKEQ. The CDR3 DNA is TGTGCCAGCAGCCAAGAAGCCGTACTAGCTAAGGGGGGAGAGACCCAGTACTTC. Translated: CASSQEAVLAKGGETQYF.

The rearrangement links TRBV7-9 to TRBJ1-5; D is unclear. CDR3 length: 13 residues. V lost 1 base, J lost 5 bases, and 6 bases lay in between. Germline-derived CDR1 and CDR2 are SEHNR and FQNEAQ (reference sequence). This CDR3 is CASSLDSDQPQHF. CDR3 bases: TGTGCCAGCAGCTTAGACTCGGATCAGCCCCAGCATTTT.

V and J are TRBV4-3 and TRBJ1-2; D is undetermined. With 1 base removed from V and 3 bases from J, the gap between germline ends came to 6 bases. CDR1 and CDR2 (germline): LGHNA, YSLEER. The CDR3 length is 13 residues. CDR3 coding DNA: TGCGCCAGCAGCCAAGCTACTTACTATGGCTACACCTTC. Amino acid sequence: CASSQATYYGYTF.

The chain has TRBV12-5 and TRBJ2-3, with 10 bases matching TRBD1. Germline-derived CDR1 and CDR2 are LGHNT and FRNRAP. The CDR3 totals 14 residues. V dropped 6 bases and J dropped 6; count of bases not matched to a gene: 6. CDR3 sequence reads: CASGPRDRGDTQYF. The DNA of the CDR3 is TGTGCTAGTGGACCTCGGGACAGGGGCGATACGCAGTATTTT.

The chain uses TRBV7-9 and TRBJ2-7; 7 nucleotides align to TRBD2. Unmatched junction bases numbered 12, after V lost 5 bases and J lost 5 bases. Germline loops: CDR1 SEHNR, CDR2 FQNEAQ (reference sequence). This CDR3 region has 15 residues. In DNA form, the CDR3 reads TGTGCCAGCAGCCACCCCGCGGGCGGGGGAAACGAGCAGTACTTC. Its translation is CASSHPAGGGNEQYF. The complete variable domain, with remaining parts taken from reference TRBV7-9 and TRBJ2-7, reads DTGVSQNPRHKITKRGQNVTFRCDPISEHNRLYWYRQTLGQGPEFLTYFQNEAQLEKSRLLSDRFSAERPKGSFSTLEIQRTEQGDSAMYLCASSHPAGGGNEQYFGPGTRLTVT.

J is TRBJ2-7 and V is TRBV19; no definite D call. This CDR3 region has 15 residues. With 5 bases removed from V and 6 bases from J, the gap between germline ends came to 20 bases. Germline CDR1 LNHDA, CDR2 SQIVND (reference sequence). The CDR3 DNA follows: TGTGCCAGTAGTGCGCAGATGGTAGAACTGGGCGAGCAGTACTTC. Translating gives CASSAQMVELGEQYF.

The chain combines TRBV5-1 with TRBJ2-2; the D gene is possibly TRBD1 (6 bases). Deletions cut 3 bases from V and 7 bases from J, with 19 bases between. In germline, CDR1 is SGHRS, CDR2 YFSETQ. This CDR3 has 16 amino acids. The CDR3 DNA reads TGCGCCAGCAGCTGGCCCGGGACACGGGACAACGGGGAGCTGTTTTTT. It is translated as CASSWPGTRDNGELFF. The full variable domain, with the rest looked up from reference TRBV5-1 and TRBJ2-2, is KAGVTQTPRYLIKTRGQQVTLSCSPISGHRSVSWYQQTPGQGLQFLFEYFSETQRNKGNFPGRFSGRQFSNSRSEMNVSTLELGDSALYLCASSWPGTRDNGELFFGEGSRLTVL.

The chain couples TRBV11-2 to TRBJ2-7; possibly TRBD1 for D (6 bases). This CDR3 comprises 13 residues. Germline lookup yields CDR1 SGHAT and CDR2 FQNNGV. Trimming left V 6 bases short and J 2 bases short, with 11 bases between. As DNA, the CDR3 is TGTGCCAGCAGAGTAAACAGGGCCTACGAGCAGTACTTC. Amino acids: CASRVNRAYEQYF.

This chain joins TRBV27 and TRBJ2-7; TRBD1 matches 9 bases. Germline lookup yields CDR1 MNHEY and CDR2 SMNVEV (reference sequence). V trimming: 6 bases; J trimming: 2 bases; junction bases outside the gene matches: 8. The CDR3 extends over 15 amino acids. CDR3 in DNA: TGTGCCAGCAGCTTCGGGACAGGGTTAGCCTACGAGCAGTACTTC. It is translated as CASSFGTGLAYEQYF.

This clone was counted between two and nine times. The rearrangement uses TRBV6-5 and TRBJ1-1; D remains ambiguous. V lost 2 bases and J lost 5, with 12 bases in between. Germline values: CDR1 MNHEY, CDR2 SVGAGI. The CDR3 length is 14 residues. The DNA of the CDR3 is TGTGCCAGCAGTTACGAATCCGGGCAAACTGAAGCTTTCTTT. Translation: CASSYESGQTEAFF.

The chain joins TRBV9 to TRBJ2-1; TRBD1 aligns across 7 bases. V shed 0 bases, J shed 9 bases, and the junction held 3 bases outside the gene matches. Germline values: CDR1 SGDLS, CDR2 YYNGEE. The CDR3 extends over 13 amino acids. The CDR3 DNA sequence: TGTGCCAGCAGCGTAGTCAGGGACAGTGAGCAGTTCTTC. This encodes CASSVVRDSEQFF. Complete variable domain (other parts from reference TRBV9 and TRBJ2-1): DSGVTQTPKHLITATGQRVTLRCSPRSGDLSVYWYQQSLDQGLQFLIQYYNGEERAKGNILERFSAQQFPDLHSELNLSSLELGDSALYFCASSVVRDSEQFFGPGTRLTVL.

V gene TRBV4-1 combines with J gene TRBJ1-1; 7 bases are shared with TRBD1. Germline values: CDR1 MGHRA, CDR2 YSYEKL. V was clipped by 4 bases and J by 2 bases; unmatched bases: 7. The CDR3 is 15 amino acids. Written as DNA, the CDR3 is TGCGCCAGCAGCCGAGAAGGGACAGCAAACACTGAAGCTTTCTTT. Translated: CASSREGTANTEAFF.

The CDR3 sequence: CASAPGTGAYEQYF. CDR3 nucleotide sequence: TGTGCCAGTGCTCCCGGGACAGGGGCCTACGAGCAGTACTTC. V usage is TRBV19 and J usage is TRBJ2-7, with 10 bases identical to TRBD1. This CDR3 contains 14 residues. Per germline, CDR1 LNHDA and CDR2 SQIVND (reference sequence). V lost 8 bases to trimming and J lost 2 bases; unmatched junction nucleotides: 6.

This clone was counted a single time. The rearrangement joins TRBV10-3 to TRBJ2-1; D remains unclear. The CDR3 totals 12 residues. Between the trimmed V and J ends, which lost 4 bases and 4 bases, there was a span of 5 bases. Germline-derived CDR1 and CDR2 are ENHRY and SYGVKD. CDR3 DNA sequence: TGTGCCATCAGTGCCAGTTACAATGAGCAGTTCTTC. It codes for CAISASYNEQFF.

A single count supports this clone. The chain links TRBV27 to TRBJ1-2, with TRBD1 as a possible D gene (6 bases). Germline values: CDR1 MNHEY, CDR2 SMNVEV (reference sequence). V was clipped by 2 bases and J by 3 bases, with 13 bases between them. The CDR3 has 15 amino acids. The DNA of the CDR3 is TGTGCCAGCAGTTTAAGGGGGAGGACGGACTATGGCTACACCTTC. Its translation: CASSLRGRTDYGYTF.

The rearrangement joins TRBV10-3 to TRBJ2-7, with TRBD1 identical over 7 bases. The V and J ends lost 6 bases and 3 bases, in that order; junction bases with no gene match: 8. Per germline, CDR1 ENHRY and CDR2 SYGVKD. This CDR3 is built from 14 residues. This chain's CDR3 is CAISVRGTVYEQYF. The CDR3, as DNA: TGTGCCATCAGCGTTCGAGGGACAGTCTACGAGCAGTACTTC.

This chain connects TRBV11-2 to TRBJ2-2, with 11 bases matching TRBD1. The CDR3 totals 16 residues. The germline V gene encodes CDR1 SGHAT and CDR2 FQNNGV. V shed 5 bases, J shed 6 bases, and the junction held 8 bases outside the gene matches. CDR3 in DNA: TGTGCCAGCAGCACCCGGGACAGGGGGTTTTCCGGGGAGCTGTTTTTT. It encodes CASSTRDRGFSGELFF.

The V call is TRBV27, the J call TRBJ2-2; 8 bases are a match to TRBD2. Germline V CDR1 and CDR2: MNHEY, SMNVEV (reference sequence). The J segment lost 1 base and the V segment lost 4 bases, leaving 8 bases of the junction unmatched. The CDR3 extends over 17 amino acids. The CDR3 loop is CASSSPFREGNTGELFF. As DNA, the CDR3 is TGTGCCAGCAGTTCCCCCTTTCGGGAGGGGAACACCGGGGAGCTGTTTTTT.

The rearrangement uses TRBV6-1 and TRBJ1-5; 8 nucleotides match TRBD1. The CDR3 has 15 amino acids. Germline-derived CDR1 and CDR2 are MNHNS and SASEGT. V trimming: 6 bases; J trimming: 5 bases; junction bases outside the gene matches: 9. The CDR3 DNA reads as TGTGCCAGCAGGGAACCGGACAGGGCCGATCAGCCCCAGCATTTT. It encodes CASREPDRADQPQHF.

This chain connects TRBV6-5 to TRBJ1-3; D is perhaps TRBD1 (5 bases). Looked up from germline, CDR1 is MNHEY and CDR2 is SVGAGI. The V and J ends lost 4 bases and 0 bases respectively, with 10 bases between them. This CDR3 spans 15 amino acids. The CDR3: CASSSGLYSGNTIYF. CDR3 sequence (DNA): TGTGCCAGCAGTTCGGGACTTTACTCTGGAAACACCATATATTTT.

The CDR3 nucleotides read TGTGCCAGCAGTTACGTCCTAGCGGGGACCTACGAGCAGTACTTC. Its translation: CASSYVLAGTYEQYF. The chain joins TRBV6-5 to TRBJ2-7; 9 bases are a match to TRBD2. The CDR3 sequence is 15 residues long. V lost 2 bases, J lost 2 bases, and 4 bases stayed unmatched. Per germline, CDR1 MNHEY and CDR2 SVGAGI.

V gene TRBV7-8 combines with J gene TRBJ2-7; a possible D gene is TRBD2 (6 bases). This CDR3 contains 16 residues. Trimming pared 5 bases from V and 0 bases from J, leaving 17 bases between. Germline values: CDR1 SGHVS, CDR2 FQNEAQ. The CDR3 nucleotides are TGTGCCAGCAGCATCACCGGGACTGCGAGCTCCTACGAGCAGTACTTC. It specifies CASSITGTASSYEQYF.

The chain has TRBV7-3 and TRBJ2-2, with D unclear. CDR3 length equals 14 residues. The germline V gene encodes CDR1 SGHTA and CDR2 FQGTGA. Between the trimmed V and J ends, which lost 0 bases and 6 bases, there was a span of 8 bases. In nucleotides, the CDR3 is TGTGCCAGCAGCTTAACCGTCATCTCCGGGGAGCTGTTTTTT. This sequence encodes CASSLTVISGELFF. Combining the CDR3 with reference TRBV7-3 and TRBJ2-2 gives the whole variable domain GAGVSQTPSNKVTEKGKYVELRCDPISGHTALYWYRQSLGQGPEFLIYFQGTGAADDSGLPNDRFFAVRPEGSVSTLKIQRTERGDSAVYLCASSLTVISGELFFGEGSRLTVL.

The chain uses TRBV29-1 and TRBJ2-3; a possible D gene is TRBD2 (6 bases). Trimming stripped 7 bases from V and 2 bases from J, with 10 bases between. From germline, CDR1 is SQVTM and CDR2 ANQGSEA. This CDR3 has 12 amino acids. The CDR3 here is CSGVAVTDTQYF. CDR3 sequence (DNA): TGCAGCGGGGTAGCGGTCACAGATACGCAGTATTTT.